Below, one T cell receptor beta chain is given with its context. This clone was seen a few times. The antigen it recognizes is unknown. No much larger clonotype is one base removed from it; base qualities were not supplied. From each donor, a single peripheral blood sample of around 120 mL on average was drawn into heparinised tubes. A BD FACSAria II was used to sort naive, central memory, regulatory and stem cell-like memory CD4+ T cells with a panel that included CD45RO, CCR7, CD25, CD127, CD95 and CD27. All sorted populations exceeded 95% purity. PBMCs were separated immediately by Lymphoprep density gradient centrifugation and were stained directly, without being cultured. To minimize batch effects, samples were stained and sorted in pairs, one healthy donor with one patient per experiment. The data originate from a study of beta chain features in type 1 diabetes (dated by TCRdb to between 2018 and 2020). About the investigation overall: No differences in mean age, gender distribution, total cell number or subset yield were found between patients and healthy donors. Across all samples, 107,917,701 sorted cells were examined, and cell number per subset correlated strongly with RNA yield. The study compared the TCRB repertoires of sorted circulating CD4+ T cell subsets in recently diagnosed type 1 diabetes patients with those in matched healthy donors. Regulatory and stem cell-like memory subsets were obtained from only 8 patients and about 8 healthy donors, while naive and central memory subsets were obtained from all 28 donors. Overall study results and their limits: Because the HLA sub-analyses included only small numbers of individuals, any influence of HLA type on TCRB rearrangement was left unresolved. Naive, central memory and regulatory TCRB repertoires appeared more similar among patients than among healthy donors. At VDJ recombination sites, patients with type 1 diabetes made fewer insertions and deleted more nucleotides, a pattern implying thymic rearrangement abnormalities. In all four CD4+ subsets, TCRB CDR3 length was moderately but significantly shorter in type 1 diabetes patients. Because cDNA was sequenced instead of genomic DNA, activated cells with high expression could be over-represented, although the groups did not differ in activation or CD3 levels. Shorter templates might have been favored by PCR, but patient and control samples were amplified and corrected together, so both groups would have been affected equally by any skew.

Spanning cysteine to phenylalanine, the CDR3 consists of 15 amino acids. CDR3 DNA is the only sequence kept; it has 45 bases, read in frame from the first base. Looking up the germline V gene yields CDR1 SGHTA and CDR2 FQGNSA. V gives up 1 base and J gives up 3 bases, and the segment between their germline ends measures 10 bases. The entire amount of isolated RNA was reverse transcribed using the High Capacity cDNA Reverse Transcription Kit, so the sequenced TCRB transcripts were expressed ones. Deep immunoSEQ sequencing was applied to naive, central memory and regulatory T cell samples, giving an average of approximately 3.8 million total reads per sample. After sorted cells were lysed in RLT buffer, RNA was extracted with DNase-treated RNeasy Micro or Mini kits, with the choice depending on cell number. Each cell subset was processed separately to prevent cross-contamination, with patient and healthy donor samples processed together. The immunoSEQ multiplex PCR was used to amplify TCRB sequences from cDNA, generating 87-bp fragments that spanned the CDR3 region. Amplicons were sequenced on the Illumina HiSeq platform. The authors processed their data as follows. PCR bias was computationally corrected using synthetic template baselines, reads within Hamming distance 2 were collapsed, and singletons that could not be merged were discarded. Reads were aligned against IMGT so that V, D and J genes, CDR3 length and insertions or deletions at six rearrangement sites could be assigned. Clonotype counts were normalized to sorted cell number within each subset before computing true diversity and Gini coefficients with the tcR R package. Repertoire sharing was quantified using the overlap coefficient calculated on TCRB nucleotide sequences. Out-of-frame TCRB sequences from naive cells were analyzed as a proxy for the pre-selection repertoire. Drawn from immuneACCESS, this table holds only the in-frame rearrangements with V and J called that TCRdb kept. Clones are partly lost; checked studies trace under half to an unresolved V gene and leave the rest unexplained. For V, J and clone size, that table is used; D and trimming come from the DNA. The sample table lists roughly 340,000 clones, around 12% of them with a count of one. The ten largest clonotypes hold 0.0095% to 0.012% of the sample.

The sequence joins TRBV7-2 to TRBJ1-5; the D gene identity is not certain. This TCR derives from a woman younger than 35 with type 1 diabetes. The sequencing sample was made of naive CD4+ T cells from blood. Explained via the paper, the cell subset or site label denotes: true naive CD4+ T cells. CDR3 reads: CASSLVTGNNQPQHF. The DNA sequence is as follows: TGTGCCAGCAGCTTAGTAACGGGTAACAATCAGCCCCAGCATTTT.